This is a list of T cell receptor beta chains from one sample in a study of identifying expanded T cells in peripheral blood. Generated by immunoSEQ multiplex PCR, the TCRdb table keeps only in-frame clones and is missing some. The data show 100,000 to 150,000 clones, less than 90% seen once. Sequenced material: blood. The receptors originated from a person aged 18 to 75 in good health. Each CDR3 is given with its conserved first and last residue. D genes are given only for firm matches. Size values are once, few and many counts, or a class for expanded clones, and some rows have none.

V	J	size	D	DNA	CDR3
TRBV5-1	TRBJ2-1	.	TRBD2	TGCGCCAGCAGCTTAGGGACTAGCGGGAGGGCCGAAGAGCAGTTCTTC	CASSLGTSGRAEEQFF
TRBV30	TRBJ2-2	.	.	TGTGCCTGGAGTCCCAGTTCGACAGTCAACACCGGGGAGCTGTTTTTT	CAWSPSSTVNTGELFF
TRBV6-5	TRBJ1-1	once	TRBD1	TGTGCCAGCAGTTACTACGACAGGGAGGCTGAAGCTTTCTTT	CASSYYDREAEAFF
TRBV6-5	TRBJ2-2	once	TRBD1	TGTGCCAGCAGGGGACAGGGAGCCACCGGGGAGCTGTTTTTT	CASRGQGATGELFF
TRBV6-1	TRBJ2-3	.	TRBD2	TGTGCCAGCAGTGGGTTTTCGCGGGAGGGCCGCGGAGATACGCAGTATTTT	CASSGFSREGRGDTQYF
TRBV18	TRBJ2-1	.	.	TGTGCCAGCTCAGACTACAATGAGCAGTTCTTC	CASSDYNEQFF
TRBV6-6	TRBJ2-7	.	TRBD1	TGTGCCAGCAGTTACGGACCGGGACAGGGGAACGAGCAGTACTTC	CASSYGPGQGNEQYF
TRBV2	TRBJ2-6	once	.	TGTGCCAGCAGTGAAGCGATATACTCTGGGGCCAACGTCCTGACTTTC	CASSEAIYSGANVLTF
TRBV4-3	TRBJ2-1	.	.	TGCGCCAGCAGCCAAGATGGGTACAATGAGCAGTTCTTC	CASSQDGYNEQFF
TRBV7-6	TRBJ2-1	once	TRBD2	TGTGCCAGCAGCTTAGGCGGGGGGGAGCAGTTCTTC	CASSLGGGEQFF
TRBV28	TRBJ2-7	.	TRBD1	TGTGCCAGCAGTTACAGGGGCCTCTCCTACGAGCAGTACTTC	CASSYRGLSYEQYF
TRBV5-1	TRBJ2-3	.	.	TGCGCCAGCAGCTTGGCCGGGTGGGGCACAGATACGCAGTATTTT	CASSLAGWGTDTQYF
TRBV5-1	TRBJ2-7	.	.	TGCGCCAGCAGCTTGGGCTTTGGGGCAGTAGATGAGCAGTACTTC	CASSLGFGAVDEQYF
TRBV12-5	TRBJ2-1	.	TRBD1	TGTGCTAGTGGTTTGGGCGGACAGGGAGAGTTCTTC	CASGLGGQGEFF
TRBV2	TRBJ2-1	.	TRBD2	TGTGCCAGCAGTGATGGCGGGAGGGTGAATGAGCAGTTCTTC	CASSDGGRVNEQFF
TRBV7-3	TRBJ2-5	.	.	TGTGCCAGCAGCAGGGACCCCGGAGAGACCCAGTACTTC	CASSRDPGETQYF
TRBV19	TRBJ1-5	many	.	TGTGCCAGTAGTGACAGAGGGGGCAATCAGCCCCAGCATTTT	CASSDRGGNQPQHF
TRBV19	TRBJ2-2	.	.	TGTGCCAGTAGTATTGGTTGGCGGGTGGGCACCGGGGAGCTGTTTTTT	CASSIGWRVGTGELFF
TRBV5-1	TRBJ1-1	.	.	TGCGCCAGCAGTAAGGATTTGAACACTGAAGCTTTCTTT	CASSKDLNTEAFF
TRBV5-6	TRBJ2-2	.	TRBD2	TGTGCCAGCAGCTTGGGACTAGCAGGTACCGGGGAGCTGTTTTTT	CASSLGLAGTGELFF
TRBV4-2	TRBJ2-3	.	TRBD2	TGTGCCAGCAGCCAAGATGGCGGACTAGCGGTTCCGGGGGATACGCAGTATTTT	CASSQDGGLAVPGDTQYF
TRBV5-4	TRBJ2-2	.	.	TGTGCCAGCAGCGCGGGATTCGGGGTAAGCGGCACCGGGGAGCTGTTTTTT	CASSAGFGVSGTGELFF
TRBV9	TRBJ2-7	.	.	TGTGCCAGCAGCGTAGCCCCGGGAGACTACGAGCAGTACTTC	CASSVAPGDYEQYF
TRBV23-1	TRBJ1-2	once	.	TGCGCCAGCACACCGGGACACCAAACCTATGGCTACACCTTC	CASTPGHQTYGYTF
TRBV19	TRBJ2-7	.	TRBD1	TGTGCCAGTAGTATATCCGGGACAGGGGTTAACGAGCAGTACTTC	CASSISGTGVNEQYF
TRBV19	TRBJ1-5	.	.	TGTGCCAGTACCCGTCTGGGCGGGCAGATTAGCAATCAGCCCCAGCATTTT	CASTRLGGQISNQPQHF
TRBV19	TRBJ1-2	.	.	TGTGCCAGTAGCCCTCTGGACAGCAACTATGGCTACACCTTC	CASSPLDSNYGYTF
TRBV10-3	TRBJ2-1	.	.	TGTGCCATCAGTGGACAGGGTAGGGGGGAGCGGGAGCTGGTAAATGAGCAGTTCTTC	CAISGQGRGERELVNEQFF
TRBV29-1	TRBJ2-5	.	.	TGCAGCACTCTGGGACCAAGGCAAGAGACCCAGTACTTC	CSTLGPRQETQYF
TRBV7-9	TRBJ2-3	.	.	TGTGCCAGCAGGCCCGAAGGGGATACGCAGTATTTT	CASRPEGDTQYF
TRBV6-4	TRBJ1-2	.	TRBD1	TGTGCCAGCAGTGACTCCCCAGGGACAGGGATCTATGGCTACACCTTC	CASSDSPGTGIYGYTF
TRBV29-1	TRBJ2-5	.	.	TGCAGCGCAATGGAGGGGGGGATAAAGACCCAGTACTTC	CSAMEGGIKTQYF
TRBV10-3	TRBJ2-7	.	TRBD1	TGTGCCATCAGTGCACAGGGGGCTTACGAGCAGTACTTC	CAISAQGAYEQYF
TRBV6-4	TRBJ2-1	.	TRBD2	TGTGCCAGCAGTCCTACTAGCGGGGGGGCCGTTGAGCAGTTCTTC	CASSPTSGGAVEQFF
TRBV7-9	TRBJ1-6	.	.	TGTGCCAGCAGCCCCACGGGGGGGCTGGGTTCACCCCTCCACTTT	CASSPTGGLGSPLHF
TRBV18	TRBJ2-3	.	.	TGTGCCAGCTCACCACCTAACAGGGTGGGCACAGATACGCAGTATTTT	CASSPPNRVGTDTQYF
TRBV28	TRBJ1-5	few	.	TGTGCCAGCAGCCTCCCGGGGGTAAGGCCCCAGCATTTT	CASSLPGVRPQHF
TRBV28	TRBJ1-2	.	TRBD1	TGTGCCAGCAGCCGCCGGGTAGGGGACAGGGGGGATGGCTACACCTTC	CASSRRVGDRGDGYTF
TRBV7-2	TRBJ2-1	.	TRBD1	TGTGCCAGCAGCCTAAACGACAGGGTTTACAATGAGCAGTTCTTC	CASSLNDRVYNEQFF
TRBV18	TRBJ2-7	once	TRBD2	TGTGCCAGCTCACCGCCAACTAGCGGGGGGTCCTACGAGCAGTACTTC	CASSPPTSGGSYEQYF
TRBV2	TRBJ1-1	.	TRBD1	TGTGCCAGCAAGGGGACAGGGGTTGGGGACACTGAAGCTTTCTTT	CASKGTGVGDTEAFF
TRBV18	TRBJ1-5	once	TRBD1	TGTGCCAGCTCACCCACTCGACAGGGAGGTCTTGAGCCCCAGCATTTT	CASSPTRQGGLEPQHF
TRBV6-5	TRBJ1-5	.	.	TGTGCCAGCAGTTACTCGTACACCGGAAGCAATCAGCCCCAGCATTTT	CASSYSYTGSNQPQHF
TRBV11-2	TRBJ1-2	.	.	TGTGCCAGCAGCTTAGGGGGCCCCTTCTCCTATGGCTACACCTTC	CASSLGGPFSYGYTF
TRBV5-6	TRBJ1-2	.	.	TGTGCCAGCAGCTTCTCGGGGGACTATGGCTACACCTTC	CASSFSGDYGYTF
TRBV4-3	TRBJ2-5	.	.	TGCGCCAGCAGCCAAGATTGGTTGACAGTAGCAAGCCCGCAAGAGACCCAGTACTTC	CASSQDWLTVASPQETQYF
TRBV2	TRBJ2-2	.	.	TGTGCCAGCGTATCGAGGCGAAACACCGGGGAGCTGTTTTTT	CASVSRRNTGELFF
TRBV6-1	TRBJ2-5	.	TRBD1	TGTGCCAGCAGTGAATCAGGGGGACAAGAGACCCAGTACTTC	CASSESGGQETQYF
TRBV4-1	TRBJ1-1	.	.	TGCGCCAGCAGCCAAGAAGAGGTGATTTATTTAAGGGGGGGTGAAGCTTTCTTT	CASSQEEVIYLRGGEAFF
TRBV6-5	TRBJ2-3	.	.	TGTGCCAGCGGTCAACAGGGCGGTACGCAGTATTTT	CASGQQGGTQYF